This T cell receptor (beta chain) was obtained from a study of blood T cell repertoires in COVID-19. Study-level information: COVID-19 samples from acute and convalescent phases originated in the United States, Italy and Spain. From T cells, B-cell-depleted T cells, or PBMCs came the material, which was cDNA or gDNA.

Under the authors' procedure: Amplification with reference gene primers provided the estimates of nucleated cell counts. The protocol was immunoSEQ multiplex PCR, while the TCRdb copy is restricted to in-frame clones and leaves out a portion. V and J calls and clone size are given by that table; D and trimming were obtained from the DNA. Of about 150,000 clones in the sample, roughly 76% are singletons; the top ten hold 6.5% to 8.5%. The CDR3 sequence is 15 residues long. Between the trimmed V and J ends, which lost 7 bases and 3 bases, there was a span of 18 bases. CDR1 LNHDA and CDR2 SQIVND come from the germline V gene (reference sequence).

The sample comprised peripheral blood. V and J are TRBV19 and TRBJ1-2, with D uncertain. The clonotype was recovered from a human donor with acute or convalescent COVID-19. The donor label of this sample is uncertain. As DNA, the CDR3 is TGTGCCAGTATACCAATCCCCACGGAGGACTATGGCTACACCTTC. As protein: CASIPIPTEDYGYTF.